This T cell receptor (beta chain) was retrieved from a study of beta chain features in type 1 diabetes (dated 2018 in TCRdb). Context from the whole study: Patients and healthy donors did not differ in mean age, gender distribution, total cell number or subset yield. In the study, recently diagnosed type 1 diabetes patients and matched healthy donors were compared on the TCRB repertoires of their sorted circulating CD4+ T cell subsets. Regulatory and stem cell-like memory subsets were obtained from only 8 patients and roughly 8 healthy donors, while naive and central memory subsets were obtained from all 30 or so donors. A total of 107,917,701 sorted cells were examined across all samples, and the number of cells per subset was strongly correlated with RNA yield. The paper's findings and limits, for the study overall: Patients with type 1 diabetes made fewer insertions and deleted more nucleotides at VDJ recombination sites, implying thymic rearrangement abnormalities. Because cDNA rather than genomic DNA was sequenced, highly expressing activated cells could have been over-represented, although no difference in activation and CD3 levels was found between groups. Naive, central memory and regulatory TCRB repertoires appeared to be more alike among patients than among healthy donors. PCR may preferentially amplify shorter templates, but because patient and control samples were amplified and corrected together, any resulting skew would affect both groups equally. Type 1 diabetes patients showed a moderate but significant shortening of TCRB CDR3 length in all four CD4+ subsets. Because the HLA sub-analyses included only small numbers of individuals, any influence of HLA type on TCRB rearrangement was left unresolved.

Each donor gave one peripheral blood draw, averaging roughly 120 mL, which was collected into heparinised tubes. Using a panel that included CD45RO, CCR7, CD25, CD127, CD95 and CD27, naive, central memory, regulatory and stem cell-like memory CD4+ T cells were sorted on a BD FACSAria II. A purity above 98% was achieved for all sorted populations. PBMCs were isolated right away by Lymphoprep density gradient centrifugation and were stained directly, without culture. So that batch effects would be minimized, each experiment stained and sorted samples in pairs, pairing one healthy donor with one patient. The cysteine opens and the phenylalanine closes a CDR3 of 13 amino acids. Of all the DNA, just the CDR3 is kept, 39 bases in frame from base 1. The V end loses 5 bases and the J end loses 2 bases, and a stretch of 11 bases separates them. CDR1 SQVTM and CDR2 ANQGSEA are derived from the germline V gene.

Comments on this clone: This clone's antigen is unknown. No base quality values were provided; no much bigger clone lies one nucleotide off.

All of the isolated RNA was reverse transcribed with the High Capacity cDNA Reverse Transcription Kit, so expressed TCRB transcripts were sequenced. Naive, central memory and regulatory T cell samples underwent deep immunoSEQ sequencing, averaging about 3.57 million total reads per sample. Sorted cells were lysed in RLT buffer and RNA was extracted with DNase-treated RNeasy Micro or Mini kits, depending on cell number. Each cell subset was processed on its own to prevent cross-contamination, while patient and healthy donor samples were processed together. TCRB sequences were amplified from cDNA with the immunoSEQ multiplex PCR, producing 87-bp fragments spanning the CDR3 region. Sequencing of the amplicons was done on the Illumina HiSeq platform. In the authors' own workflow: PCR bias was computationally corrected using synthetic template baselines, reads within Hamming distance 2 were collapsed, and singletons that could not be merged were discarded. By aligning reads against IMGT, V, D and J genes, CDR3 length, and insertions or deletions at six rearrangement sites were assigned. Within each subset, clonotype counts were normalized to sorted cell number, and only after that were true diversity and Gini coefficients computed with the tcR R package. The overlap coefficient, calculated on TCRB nucleotide sequences, was used to quantify repertoire sharing. Out-of-frame TCRB sequences from naive cells were analyzed as a proxy for the pre-selection repertoire. Entries here come from immuneACCESS through TCRdb and include only in-frame sequences with V and J called. Some clones fail to appear in such tables; in the studies checked, an unresolved V gene covers under half of the shortfall, and the cause of the remainder is unknown. The DNA gave D and trimming, while V, J and clone size come from that table. For this sample there are about 660,000 clones; over 13% appear just once. The ten top clones hold roughly 0.04% of the sample.

This receptor was identified in a man younger than 35 with type 1 diabetes. Sequences were obtained from naive CD4+ T cells from blood. The sample's cell subset or site label is to be understood as: true naive CD4+ T cells. The chain employs TRBV29-1 and TRBJ2-3; TRBD2 is a weak D gene call, 6 bases matching. The sequence in DNA is TGCAGCGTTCGTCCGGGAGTCACAGATACGCAGTATTTT. Its protein reads: CSVRPGVTDTQYF.